Below are 25 T cell receptor beta chains sequenced from a single sample in a study of identical twins (dated by TCRdb to the mid-2010s). The library was prepared using 5' RACE. Sequencer: Illumina HiSeq 2000. TCRdb redid the processing of the public reads, applying fastp at Q25 and MiXCR, and retained in-frame beta chains. Every entry covers one CDR3 protein and lists the most common genes and DNA from its rows. For this sample the table gives some 660,000 distinct CDR3 sequences, of which 8.5% to 9.5% were detected only once. Jointly, the top ten make up 0.98% of the sample. These same data were also listed under a study on yellow fever vaccine responses in identical twins.

The sequenced sample was PBMCs. The receptors stem from a woman aged 18-35 years in good health.

This clonotype turned up a few times. The rearrangement joins TRBV10-3 to TRBJ2-3; D remains ambiguous. The CDR3 spans 16 residues. The germline V and J ends were trimmed by 0 bases and 0 bases, with 10 bases remaining between them. CDR1 is ENHRY and CDR2 is SYGVKD in the germline V gene. CDR3 coding DNA: TGTGCCATCAGTGAGTCGCGGATTCTTAGCACAGATACGCAGTATTTT. This translates into CAISESRILSTDTQYF.

This clonotype turned up a few times. CDR3: CSANSGSYEQFF. The CDR3 DNA sequence: TGCAGTGCAAATAGCGGGAGCTATGAGCAGTTCTTC. The chain links TRBV20-1 to TRBJ2-1; TRBD2 aligns across 9 bases. The CDR3 is made up of 12 amino acids. V lost 6 bases and J lost 8; bases outside the gene matches: 5. CDR1 and CDR2 (germline): DFQATT, SNEGSKA (reference sequence).

The chain has TRBV7-9 and TRBJ1-1, with D maybe TRBD1 (5 bases). Germline assignment: CDR1 SEHNR and CDR2 FQNEAQ (reference sequence). The CDR3 covers 10 residues. Trimming took 11 bases from V and 2 from J, leaving 6 bases between them. CDR3 DNA sequence: TGTGCCGGGGACAACACTGAAGCTTTCTTT. As protein: CAGDNTEAFF.

This clonotype was counted only a few times. The CDR3 region has the DNA TGTGCCAGCAGCAAAGGAGGCGGAGGCTCCTACAATGAGCAGTTCTTC. As protein: CASSKGGGGSYNEQFF. This rearrangement joins TRBV21-1 to TRBJ2-1. TRBV21-1 is recorded as a pseudogene. The CDR3 runs 16 residues.

This sequence joins TRBV29-1 and TRBJ2-7; 7 nucleotides agree with TRBD1. Germline values: CDR1 SQVTM, CDR2 ANQGSEA. V shed 0 bases, J shed 4 bases, and the junction held 6 bases outside the gene matches. The CDR3 has 14 amino acids. For the CDR3, the DNA is TGCAGCGTTGAAGATCTGAACAGGGGTTACGAGCAGTACTTC. It yields the protein CSVEDLNRGYEQYF.

This clonotype has only a few counts. The chain carries TRBV12-5 and TRBJ2-1, with TRBD1 matching 11 bases. CDR3 size: 13 residues. V was clipped by 5 bases and J by 9 bases; unmatched bases: 3. Germline-derived CDR1 and CDR2 are LGHNT and FRNRAP. The CDR3 reads CASGLGTGGEQFF. DNA of the CDR3: TGTGCTAGTGGTCTGGGGACAGGGGGTGAGCAGTTCTTC.

This clonotype has only a few counts. This chain connects TRBV6-2 or TRBV6-3 to TRBJ2-1; D is ambiguous. This CDR3 contains 15 residues. V lost 2 bases to trimming and J lost 8 bases, with 16 bases between them. Germline lookup yields CDR1 MNHEY and CDR2 SVGEGT. The CDR3 sequence is CASSYRGGPPDEQFF. The DNA of the CDR3 is TGTGCCAGCAGTTACCGAGGTGGTCCCCCGGATGAGCAGTTCTTC.

This clonotype was seen only a few times. A read error is possible here, since a much larger clone lies one base away. The CDR3 protein is CASSYSVGELFF. The CDR3 DNA is TGTGCCAGCAGTTACTCGGTCGGGGAGCTGTTTTTT. This chain links TRBV6-2 or TRBV6-3 with TRBJ2-2, with no clear D. This CDR3 is 12 amino acids long. CDR1 is MNHEY and CDR2 is SVGEGT in the germline V gene. Trimming took off 0 bases at V and 7 bases at J, with 3 bases between the two ends.

The table lists this clonotype with a few counts. This sequence joins TRBV30 and TRBJ2-7; D gene unclear. CDR1 GTSNPN and CDR2 SVGIG come from the germline V gene (reference sequence). CDR3 length: 14 amino acids. V gave up 3 bases and J gave up 6 bases, with 18 bases separating them. DNA of the CDR3: TGTGCCTGGAGCCTTGGGTTAGGGTGGGGCGAGCAGTACTTC. Its protein is CAWSLGLGWGEQYF.

J is TRBJ2-1 and V is TRBV7-9; D perhaps matches TRBD2 (5 bases). Germline V gene lookup returns CDR1 SEHNR and CDR2 FQNEAQ (reference sequence). The CDR3 extends over 13 amino acids. V lost 0 bases and J 10 bases, leaving 10 bases between the germline ends. In DNA form, the CDR3 reads TGTGCCAGCAGCTTAGCGGGAGCCCCCGAGCAGTTCTTC. This sequence encodes CASSLAGAPEQFF. Full variable domain (outside the CDR3, taken from reference TRBV7-9 and TRBJ2-1): DTGVSQNPRHKITKRGQNVTFRCDPISEHNRLYWYRQTLGQGPEFLTYFQNEAQLEKSRLLSDRFSAERPKGSFSTLEIQRTEQGDSAMYLCASSLAGAPEQFFGPGTRLTVL.

The CDR3 here is CATSRDPRSNQPQHF. CDR3 DNA: TGTGCCACCAGCAGAGACCCCCGGAGCAATCAGCCCCAGCATTTT. The chain joins TRBV15 to TRBJ1-5; D remains ambiguous. The ends were cut back, 0 bases at V and 1 base at J, with 7 bases in the middle. The CDR3 is 15 residues long. Germline-derived CDR1 and CDR2 are LNHNV and YYDKDF (reference sequence).

In its sample, this clonotype was seen many times. The chain combines TRBV29-1 with TRBJ2-3; D not certain. V lost 7 bases and J lost 0, with 17 bases in between. CDR3 length: 15 amino acids. Germline V gene sequence: CDR1 SQVTM, CDR2 ANQGSEA. The CDR3 loop is CSGTLGSPSTDTQYF. CDR3 in DNA: TGCAGCGGCACTCTAGGATCTCCTAGCACAGATACGCAGTATTTT.

The V and J genes are TRBV18 and TRBJ2-2; the D gene is possibly TRBD1 (5 bases). This CDR3 is 15 amino acids long. Per the germline V gene, CDR1 is KGHSH and CDR2 is LQKENI. V dropped 1 base and J dropped 5 bases, with 11 bases sitting between them. The CDR3 coding sequence is TGTGCCAGCTCACCACGAACAGGCAGGACCGGGGAGCTGTTTTTT. Protein: CASSPRTGRTGELFF.

The chain employs TRBV29-1 and TRBJ1-2; D is unclear. The CDR3 runs to 13 residues. Per germline, CDR1 SQVTM and CDR2 ANQGSEA. V was cut by 3 bases and J by 0 bases, with 8 bases left in between. The CDR3 here is CSVDSGTNYGYTF. The DNA of the CDR3 is TGCAGCGTTGATTCTGGGACTAACTATGGCTACACCTTC. The variable domain in full, with the rest retrieved from reference TRBV29-1 and TRBJ1-2, is SAVISQKPSRDICQRGTSLTIQCQVDSQVTMMFWYRQQPGQSLTLIATANQGSEATYESGFVIDKFPISRPNLTFSTLTVSNMSPEDSSIYLCSVDSGTNYGYTFGSGTRLTVV.

The genes are TRBV24-1 and TRBJ2-3, with D maybe TRBD1 (6 bases). The germline V and J ends were trimmed by 0 bases and 4 bases, with 7 bases remaining between them. This CDR3 is built from 14 residues. Germline values: CDR1 KGHDR, CDR2 SFDVKD. This CDR3 is CATSDLTGPDTQYF. The CDR3 DNA is TGTGCCACCAGTGATTTGACAGGGCCAGATACGCAGTATTTT.

The rearrangement joins TRBV15 to TRBJ1-5; maybe TRBD1 (5 bases). This CDR3 is 15 amino acids long. V was pared by 1 base and J by 1 base, with 8 bases between. Germline V gene data show CDR1 as LNHNV and CDR2 as YYDKDF (reference sequence). CDR3 amino acids: CATSRVGASNQPQHF. The CDR3 DNA reads as TGTGCCACCAGCAGAGTAGGGGCAAGCAATCAGCCCCAGCATTTT.

This clonotype has a count of ten or more. The V and J genes are TRBV2 and TRBJ2-2; 7 bases fit TRBD1. The trim removed 5 bases at V and 0 bases at J, leaving 9 bases unmatched. The CDR3 is 17 amino acids. Per the germline V gene, CDR1 is SNHLY and CDR2 is FYNNEI. DNA of the CDR3: TGTGCCAGCAGTTACCTAGCCGGGACAGCGAACACCGGGGAGCTGTTTTTT. Its translation is CASSYLAGTANTGELFF. Drawing the rest from reference TRBV2 and TRBJ2-2, the complete variable domain is EPEVTQTPSHQVTQMGQEVILRCVPISNHLYFYWYRQILGQKVEFLVSFYNNEISEKSEIFDDQFSVERPDGSNFTLKIRSTKLEDSAMYFCASSYLAGTANTGELFFGEGSRLTVL.

This clonotype was found many times. The chain couples TRBV5-1 to TRBJ2-3; 7 bases line up with TRBD2. The CDR3 loop spans 13 amino acids. The V gene end was trimmed by 4 bases and the J gene end by 3 bases; junction bases not matched to a gene: 2. CDR1 is SGHRS, CDR2 YFSETQ, per germline. DNA for the CDR3: TGCGCCAGCAGCAAACTAGCGACAGATACGCAGTATTTT. Its translation: CASSKLATDTQYF.

The chain uses TRBV15 and TRBJ2-7; D call uncertain. Germline V gene data show CDR1 as LNHNV and CDR2 as YYDKDF (reference sequence). Trimming left V 0 bases short and J 6 bases short, with 12 bases between. The CDR3 spans 14 residues. CDR3 sequence: CATSRDGSLGEQYF. In DNA, the CDR3 is TGTGCCACCAGCAGAGATGGCTCGCTGGGCGAGCAGTACTTC. The full variable domain, in which reference TRBV15 and TRBJ2-7 provide the parts outside the CDR3, is DAMVIQNPRYQVTQFGKPVTLSCSQTLNHNVMYWYQQKSSQAPKLLFHYYDKDFNNEADTPDNFQSRRPNTSFCFLDIRSPGLGDTAMYLCATSRDGSLGEQYFGPGTRLTVT.

This clonotype occurred many times. The chain couples TRBV12-3 or TRBV12-4 to TRBJ2-3; 10 bases match TRBD2. The V and J ends lost 6 bases and 4 bases, in that order; junction bases with no gene match: 4. This CDR3 contains 14 residues. In DNA form, the CDR3 reads TGTGCCAGCAGAGATAGCGGGAGGTCAGATACGCAGTATTTT. Amino acid sequence: CASRDSGRSDTQYF.

This clonotype has a handful of counts. The CDR3 coding sequence is TGTGCCAGCAGCCCCCCTTCCAATGGAGGGACTGAAGCTTTCTTT. This codes for CASSPPSNGGTEAFF. J is TRBJ1-1 and V is TRBV3-1; no reliable D call. The CDR3 consists of 15 residues. V lost 4 bases, J lost 5 bases, and 17 bases lay in between. Germline CDR1 and CDR2: LGHDT and YNNKEL (reference sequence).

The sample holds a few counts of this clonotype. The V gene is TRBV15, the J gene TRBJ2-3; 8 bases match TRBD2. This CDR3 is built from 17 residues. Trimming at V came to 0 bases and at J to 4 bases, leaving 9 bases not matched to a gene. The germline gives CDR1 LNHNV, CDR2 YYDKDF (reference sequence). In DNA, the CDR3 is TGTGCCACCAGCAGAGACCCCGGGGGGGCGGTTTCAGATACGCAGTATTTT. It yields the protein CATSRDPGGAVSDTQYF.

There are many counts of this clonotype. The rearrangement links TRBV7-2 to TRBJ2-5, with D unresolved. Looked up from germline, CDR1 is SGHTA and CDR2 is FQGNSA. V was cut by 1 base and J by 7 bases, with 4 bases left in between. The CDR3 spans 11 residues. The CDR3 loop is CASSLEGTQYF. CDR3 coding DNA: TGTGCCAGCAGCTTAGAGGGGACCCAGTACTTC.

This clonotype has a handful of counts. The chain joins TRBV30 to TRBJ1-5; tentatively, D is TRBD1 (6 bases). V was trimmed by 0 bases and J by 3 bases, leaving 9 bases between them. The CDR3 runs to 14 residues. CDR1 GTSNPN and CDR2 SVGIG come from the germline V gene (reference sequence). CDR3 sequence reads: CAWSVSGANQPQHF. CDR3 DNA: TGTGCCTGGAGTGTATCAGGGGCCAATCAGCCCCAGCATTTT. Filled out from reference TRBV30 and TRBJ1-5, the complete variable domain reads SQTIHQWPATLVQPVGSPLSLECTVEGTSNPNLYWYRQAAGRGLQLLFYSVGIGQISSEVPQNLSASRPQDRQFILSSKKLLLSDSGFYLCAWSVSGANQPQHFGDGTRLSIL.

This clonotype was detected a few times. This chain joins TRBV5-1 and TRBJ2-2; D is uncertain. Trimming took off 0 bases at V and 5 bases at J, with 11 bases between the two ends. The CDR3 covers 15 residues. Germline assignment: CDR1 SGHRS and CDR2 YFSETQ. The CDR3 sequence is CASSLEAVGTGELFF. The CDR3 DNA follows: TGCGCCAGCAGCTTGGAGGCGGTCGGGACCGGGGAGCTGTTTTTT.